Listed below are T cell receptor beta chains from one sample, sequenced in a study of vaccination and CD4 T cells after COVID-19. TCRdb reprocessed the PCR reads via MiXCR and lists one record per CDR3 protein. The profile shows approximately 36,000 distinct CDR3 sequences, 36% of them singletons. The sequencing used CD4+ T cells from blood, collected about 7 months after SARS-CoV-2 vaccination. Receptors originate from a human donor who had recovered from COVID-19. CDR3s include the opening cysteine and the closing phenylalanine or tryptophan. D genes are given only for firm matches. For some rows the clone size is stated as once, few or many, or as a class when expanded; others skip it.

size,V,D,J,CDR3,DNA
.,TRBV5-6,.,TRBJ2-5,CASSLRGGETQYF,TGTGCCAGCAGCTTAAGGGGAGGAGAGACCCAGTACTTC
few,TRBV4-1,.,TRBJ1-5,CASSLDRFYQPQHF,TGCGCCAGCAGCCTCGACAGGTTTTATCAGCCCCAGCATTTT
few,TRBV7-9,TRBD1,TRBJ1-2,CASSSGQGLYGYTF,TGTGCCAGCAGCTCCGGACAGGGTCTCTATGGCTACACCTTC
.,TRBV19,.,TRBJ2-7,CASSRMGGTIYEQYF,TGTGCCAGTAGTCGAATGGGGGGGACAATTTACGAGCAGTACTTC
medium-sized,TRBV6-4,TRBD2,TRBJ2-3,CASSDSRETDTQYF,TGTGCCAGCAGTGACTCGCGGGAGACAGATACGCAGTATTTT
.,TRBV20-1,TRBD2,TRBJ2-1,CSATLGLAAGNEQFF,TGCAGTGCTACACTCGGACTAGCGGCCGGTAATGAGCAGTTCTTC
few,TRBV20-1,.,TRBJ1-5,CSARVGGGNQPQHF,TGCAGTGCTAGGGTAGGGGGTGGCAATCAGCCCCAGCATTTT
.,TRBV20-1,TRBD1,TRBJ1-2,CSAVSRDSVVAGYTF,TGCAGTGCCGTAAGCCGGGACAGTGTTGTCGCTGGCTACACCTTC
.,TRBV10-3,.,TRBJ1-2,CAISESAGPGVNGYTF,TGTGCCATCAGTGAGTCAGCAGGGCCCGGCGTTAATGGCTACACCTTC
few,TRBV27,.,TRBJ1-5,CASSLSSGSNQPQHF,TGTGCCAGCAGTTTATCGTCGGGCAGCAATCAGCCCCAGCATTTT
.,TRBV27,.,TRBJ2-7,CASSSSTGIYEQYF,TGTGCCAGCAGTTCGTCCACAGGGATCTACGAGCAGTACTTC
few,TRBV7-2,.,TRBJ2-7,CASSPRVNAGEQYF,TGTGCCAGCAGCCCCCGGGTTAACGCTGGCGAGCAGTACTTC
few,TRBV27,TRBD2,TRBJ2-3,CASSFRGRRDTQYF,TGTGCCAGCAGTTTTCGCGGGAGACGTGATACGCAGTATTTT
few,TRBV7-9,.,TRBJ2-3,CASSKQVASTDTQYF,TGTGCCAGCAGCAAACAGGTAGCTAGCACAGATACGCAGTATTTT
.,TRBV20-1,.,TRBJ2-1,CSATGGSDGRGYNEQFF,TGCAGTGCTACAGGGGGGTCCGACGGGAGAGGGTACAATGAGCAGTTCTTC
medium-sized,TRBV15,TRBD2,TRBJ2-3,CATSRAAGGGADTQYF,TGTGCCACCAGCAGAGCGGCGGGAGGGGGGGCAGATACGCAGTATTTT
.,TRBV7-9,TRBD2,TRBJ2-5,CASSLDRLAGETQYF,TGTGCCAGCAGCTTAGATCGCCTAGCGGGAGAGACCCAGTACTTC
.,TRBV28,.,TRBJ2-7,CASSPGDGSYEQYF,TGTGCCAGCAGTCCTGGGGACGGATCCTACGAGCAGTACTTC
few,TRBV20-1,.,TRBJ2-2,CSGRKGSGVGELFF,TGCAGTGGCCGGAAAGGTTCTGGAGTCGGGGAGCTGTTTTTT
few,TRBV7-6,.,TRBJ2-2,CASSPNAGELFF,TGTGCCAGCAGCCCAAACGCCGGGGAGCTGTTTTTT
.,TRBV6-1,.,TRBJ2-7,CASSLTGTGVTYEQYF,TGTGCCAGCAGCCTAACCGGGACGGGAGTAACCTACGAGCAGTACTTC
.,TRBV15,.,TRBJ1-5,CATGIPDSNQPQHF,TGTGCCACCGGCATACCGGATAGCAATCAGCCCCAGCATTTT
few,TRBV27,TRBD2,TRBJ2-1,CASSLWASGRYNEQFF,TGTGCCAGCAGTCTATGGGCTAGCGGGAGATACAATGAGCAGTTCTTC
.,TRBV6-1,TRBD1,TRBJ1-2,CASSRRGLNRPICYGYTF,TGTGCCAGCAGTCGTAGGGGGCTTAACCGCCCGATTTGCTATGGCTACACCTTC
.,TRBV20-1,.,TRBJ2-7,CSARPNEKFYEQYF,TGCAGTGCTAGGCCCAATGAAAAGTTCTACGAGCAGTACTTC
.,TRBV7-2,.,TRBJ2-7,CASSHDWGHEQYF,TGTGCCAGCAGCCATGATTGGGGCCACGAGCAGTACTTC
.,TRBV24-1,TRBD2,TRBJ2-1,CATSDSRLAGWGNEQFF,TGTGCCACCAGTGATTCCAGACTAGCGGGATGGGGCAATGAGCAGTTCTTC
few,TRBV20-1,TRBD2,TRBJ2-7,CSARRLAGSSEQYF,TGCAGTGCCAGACGTCTAGCGGGCAGCAGCGAGCAGTACTTC
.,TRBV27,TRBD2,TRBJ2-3,CASSFLRGSADTQYF,TGTGCCAGCAGCTTCCTGCGGGGGAGCGCAGATACGCAGTATTTT
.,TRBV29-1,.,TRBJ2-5,CSVLTQQETQYF,TGCAGCGTTTTAACCCAGCAAGAGACCCAGTACTTC
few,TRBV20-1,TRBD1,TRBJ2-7,CSARGHRGFSYEQYF,TGCAGTGCTAGGGGACACAGGGGGTTTTCTTACGAGCAGTACTTC
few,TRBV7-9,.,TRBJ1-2,CASSPNYFEGNYGYTF,TGTGCCAGCAGCCCGAATTACTTCGAAGGAAACTATGGCTACACCTTC
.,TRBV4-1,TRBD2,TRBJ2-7,CASSQVWSSGDYEQYF,TGCGCCAGCAGCCAAGTTTGGTCTAGCGGAGACTACGAGCAGTACTTC
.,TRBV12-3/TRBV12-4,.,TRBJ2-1,CASSLERERRNEQFF,TGTGCCAGCAGTTTAGAACGGGAGCGTCGTAATGAGCAGTTCTTC
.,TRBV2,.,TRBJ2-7,CASKVVSEQYF,TGTGCCAGCAAAGTGGTCTCCGAGCAGTACTTC
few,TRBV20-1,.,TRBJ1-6,CSAIRDRAGRGWNPSPLHF,TGCAGTGCTATCCGGGACCGGGCCGGGCGGGGATGGAACCCCTCACCCCTCCACTTT
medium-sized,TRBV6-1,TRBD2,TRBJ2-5,CASSDLAGGQETQYF,TGTGCCAGCAGTGATTTAGCGGGAGGACAAGAGACCCAGTACTTC
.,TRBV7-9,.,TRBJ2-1,CASSFAPTEQFF,TGTGCCAGCAGCTTTGCGCCCACAGAGCAGTTCTTC
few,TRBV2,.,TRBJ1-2,CASSEEWQGKGYTF,TGTGCCAGCAGTGAGGAGTGGCAGGGCAAAGGCTACACCTTC
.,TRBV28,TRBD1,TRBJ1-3,CASSQDRAGNTIYF,TGTGCCAGCAGCCAAGACAGGGCTGGAAACACCATATATTTT
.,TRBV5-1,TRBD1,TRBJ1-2,CASSSTGSNYGYTF,TGCGCCAGCAGCTCGACAGGGTCCAACTATGGCTACACCTTC
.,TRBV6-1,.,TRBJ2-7,CASRRTASYEQYF,TGTGCCAGCAGAAGGACAGCTTCCTACGAGCAGTACTTC
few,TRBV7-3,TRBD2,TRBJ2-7,CASSYGLAGEQYF,TGTGCCAGCAGCTACGGACTAGCGGGCGAGCAGTACTTC
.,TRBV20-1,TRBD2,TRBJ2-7,CSAGLAGSYEQYF,TGCAGTGCCGGACTAGCGGGCTCCTACGAGCAGTACTTC
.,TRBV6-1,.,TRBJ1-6,CASTPGQLYNSPLHF,TGTGCCAGCACCCCTGGACAGCTTTATAATTCACCCCTCCACTTT
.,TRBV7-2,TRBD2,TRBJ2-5,CASSPPQGWGGETQYF,TGTGCCAGCAGCCCTCCCCAGGGTTGGGGGGGAGAGACCCAGTACTTC
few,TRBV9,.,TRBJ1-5,CASSSGPNQPQHF,TGTGCCAGCAGCTCGGGACCTAATCAGCCCCAGCATTTT
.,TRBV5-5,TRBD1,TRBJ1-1,CASSFQGGTEAFF,TGTGCCAGCAGCTTCCAGGGGGGAACTGAAGCTTTCTTT
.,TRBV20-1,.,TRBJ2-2,CSARRGPTHGELFF,TGCAGTGCTAGGCGGGGACCAACCCACGGGGAGCTGTTTTTT
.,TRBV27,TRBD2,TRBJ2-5,CASSLLAGSRETQYF,TGTGCCAGCAGCCTACTAGCGGGGTCACGAGAGACCCAGTACTTC
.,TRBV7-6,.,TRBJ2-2,CASSLAMTPGELFF,TGTGCCAGCAGCTTAGCCATGACGCCCGGGGAGCTGTTTTTT
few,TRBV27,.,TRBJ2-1,CASSLSGEREQFF,TGTGCCAGCAGTTTATCAGGCGAGCGAGAGCAGTTCTTC
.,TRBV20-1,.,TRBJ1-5,CSARVRGAPEQPQHF,TGCAGTGCTAGAGTTAGGGGGGCGCCTGAACAGCCCCAGCATTTT
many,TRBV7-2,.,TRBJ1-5,CASSLEGTSHGQPQHF,TGTGCCAGCAGCTTAGAGGGTACGTCACATGGTCAGCCCCAGCATTTT
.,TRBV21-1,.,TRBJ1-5,CASSKGIGNQPQHF,TGTGCCAGCAGCAAAGGGATCGGCAATCAGCCCCAGCATTTT
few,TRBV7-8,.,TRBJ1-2,CASSLEVEVGGYTF,TGTGCCAGCAGCTTAGAGGTGGAGGTGGGTGGCTACACCTTC
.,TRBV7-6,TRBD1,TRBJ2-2,CASSLNPGGDGGELFF,TGTGCCAGCAGCTTAAATCCAGGGGGTGATGGCGGGGAGCTGTTTTTT
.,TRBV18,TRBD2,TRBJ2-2,CASSSTSVGTGELFF,TGTGCCAGCTCATCGACTAGCGTTGGAACCGGGGAGCTGTTTTTT
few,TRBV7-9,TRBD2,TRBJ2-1,CASSPLPGLASYNEQFF,TGTGCCAGCAGCCCTCTACCGGGACTAGCGTCCTACAATGAGCAGTTCTTC